Listed below are T cell receptor beta chains from one sample, sequenced in a study of OX40 agonist ivuxolimab in advanced cancers. Generated by immunoSEQ multiplex PCR, the TCRdb table keeps only in-frame clones and is missing some. The sample lists about 61,000 clones, about 92% occurring once. The starting material was CD4+ or CD8+ T cells sorted from blood, obtained in a trial of the OX40 agonist ivuxolimab. These receptors originate from an adult with an advanced solid tumor such as melanoma, head and neck, liver or kidney cancer. Each CDR3 is given with its conserved first and last residue. The D gene is left open where the match is weak. A clone size is listed for some rows: how often the clone was seen (once, few, many), or a class if it is expanded.

abundance	v_gene	d_gene	j_gene	CDR3aa	CDR3nt
.	TRBV4-1	.	TRBJ2-1	CASSQEPLTNEQFF	TGCGCCAGCAGCCAAGAACCCCTTACAAATGAGCAGTTCTTC
.	TRBV6-5	TRBD2	TRBJ2-1	CASSYGGVSYNEQFF	TGTGCCAGCAGTTACGGGGGGGTCTCCTACAATGAGCAGTTCTTC
.	TRBV21-1	.	TRBJ1-2	CASSKVRTGDGYTF	TGTGCCAGCAGCAAAGTTCGGACAGGGGATGGCTACACCTTC
few	TRBV7-2	TRBD1	TRBJ1-5	CASSIRDSYQPQHF	TGTGCCAGCAGCATCCGGGACAGTTATCAGCCCCAGCATTTT
.	TRBV30	TRBD2	TRBJ2-1	CAWSKRETYNEQFF	TGTGCCTGGAGTAAGCGGGAGACCTACAATGAGCAGTTCTTC
.	TRBV4-1	.	TRBJ2-6	CASSQAVVGANVLTF	TGCGCCAGCAGCCAAGCTGTGGTTGGGGCCAACGTCCTGACTTTC
.	TRBV19	.	TRBJ1-4	CASSSQGAGEKLFF	TGTGCCAGTAGTTCTCAAGGGGCAGGGGAAAAACTGTTTTTT
.	TRBV9	.	TRBJ1-2	CASSVSRGNNYGYTF	TGTGCCAGCAGCGTGTCCAGAGGGAATAACTATGGCTACACCTTC
.	TRBV15	.	TRBJ2-1	CATSRGINNEQFF	TGTGCCACCAGCCGGGGCATAAACAATGAGCAGTTCTTC
.	TRBV7-9	TRBD2	TRBJ2-7	CASSRRLADSYEQYF	TGTGCCAGCAGCAGAAGACTAGCGGACTCCTACGAGCAGTACTTC
.	TRBV28	.	TRBJ2-3	CASSLPSGSSTDTQYF	TGTGCCAGCAGTTTACCCTCGGGATCCAGCACAGATACGCAGTATTTT
once	TRBV28	TRBD1	TRBJ1-1	CASSSAPEGAQVAFF	TGTGCCAGCAGTTCCGCTCCGGAGGGGGCGCAGGTAGCTTTCTTT
.	TRBV7-9	.	TRBJ1-1	CASSFVAVNTEAFF	TGTGCCAGCAGCTTCGTGGCCGTCAACACTGAAGCTTTCTTT
.	TRBV6-5	.	TRBJ1-5	CASSYSEGHQPQHF	TGTGCCAGCAGTTACTCAGAAGGACATCAGCCCCAGCATTTT
.	TRBV28	.	TRBJ1-5	CASSPRGADSNQPQHF	TGTGCCAGCAGCCCCCGGGGGGCGGACAGCAATCAGCCCCAGCATTTT
.	TRBV15	TRBD1	TRBJ2-7	CATSRAWTGEYEQYF	TGTGCCACCAGCAGAGCGTGGACAGGGGAGTACGAGCAGTACTTC